The rows below give T cell receptor beta chains drawn from one sample of a study of regulatory T cells in long-lasting Graves disease. TCRdb passed the multiplex PCR reads through MiXCR, listing each CDR3 protein once. The sample lists over 400,000 distinct CDR3 sequences; around 15% were seen once. These data were also reused for a study on T cells in Graves' hyperthyroidism and ophthalmopathy.

Sequences were derived from peripheral blood mononuclear cells (PBMCs), sampled at new diagnosis, from a patient treated with antithyroid drugs. Receptors were obtained from a woman between 50 and 59 years old with Graves disease. CDR3s leave out the opening cysteine and the closing phenylalanine or tryptophan. The D gene is left open where the match is weak. The size of a clone is reported for some rows only, either as once, few or many, or as a class for expanded clones.

clone size,V gene,D gene,CDR3 protein
few,TRBV10-2,TRBD2,ASNKREEGYNEQF
few,TRBV3-1,.,ASSHLQGSTGYT
few,TRBV25-1,.,ASSSARGDHSYNEQF
.,TRBV9,TRBD1,ASSVVDGTGGLDEQF
.,TRBV11-3,.,ASSPRSQSMNTGELF
many,TRBV7-8,.,ASSLEQGPNQPQH
many,TRBV3-1,TRBD2,ASSVVAGGRQETQY
few,TRBV27,TRBD2,ASSPTSDRALRQY
many,TRBV13,.,ASSVQGKGYEKLF
many,TRBV2,.,ASSEAMNTEAF